Detailed here is one T cell receptor beta chain. The V and J ends lost 6 bases and 4 bases respectively, with 18 bases between them. CDR1 MDHEN and CDR2 SYDVKM come from the germline V gene. This CDR3 comprises 16 residues. This entry is derived from a study of blood T cell repertoires in COVID-19. About the research overall: COVID-19 samples collected from the United States, Italy and Spain covered acute and convalescent phases. The analysed material was cDNA or gDNA that came from T cells, B-cell-depleted T cells, or PBMCs.

Original analysis: Quantification of nucleated cells was approximated via reference gene primer amplification. Assay used: immunoSEQ multiplex PCR; TCRdb lists only in-frame clones, some missing. V, J and clone size reflect that table, while D and trimming were determined from the DNA. The data show around 250,000 clones, about 89% seen once. Input material: peripheral blood. This TCR was recovered from a man aged 40-49 years with active or convalescent COVID-19. The rearrangement joins TRBV28 to TRBJ2-2; D gene uncertain. CDR3 DNA: TGTGCCAGCAGATCTCCGACGGCACGGAGCACCGGGGAGCTGTTTTTT. It is translated as CASRSPTARSTGELFF.